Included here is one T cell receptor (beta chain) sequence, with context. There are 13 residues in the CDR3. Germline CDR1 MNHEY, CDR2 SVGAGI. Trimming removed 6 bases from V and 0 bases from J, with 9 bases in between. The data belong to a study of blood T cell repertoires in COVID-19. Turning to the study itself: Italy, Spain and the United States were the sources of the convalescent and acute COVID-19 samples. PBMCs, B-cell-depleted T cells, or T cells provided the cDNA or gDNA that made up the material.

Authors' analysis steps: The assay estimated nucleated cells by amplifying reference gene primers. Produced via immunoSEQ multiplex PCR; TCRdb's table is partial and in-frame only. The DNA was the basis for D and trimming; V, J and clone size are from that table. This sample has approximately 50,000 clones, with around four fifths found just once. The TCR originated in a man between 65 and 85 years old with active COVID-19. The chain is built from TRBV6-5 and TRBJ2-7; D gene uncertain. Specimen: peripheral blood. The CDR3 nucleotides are TGTGCCAGCAGGATCTCGAGCTCCTACGAGCAGTACTTC. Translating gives CASRISSSYEQYF.